This T cell receptor (beta chain) is from a study of T cells in Graves' hyperthyroidism and ophthalmopathy. Study-level results: Most thyroid clonotypes with frequency above 0.001 were detected in blood. In simple terms, a model built on 13 V-J features told ophthalmopathy apart from stable hyperthyroidism.

V gave up 5 bases and J gave up 6 bases; unmatched junction bases: 12. The CDR3 spans 15 residues. RNA transcripts yielded amplified TCR beta CDR3 regions. Using the HTBI primer set, a first-round RT-PCR was run on the TCR CDR3. One entry per CDR3 protein, called by TCRdb with MiXCR from the multiplex PCR reads. The table records roughly 800,000 distinct CDR3 sequences, about two fifths of them present only once. Exclusions: uncontrolled infection, other autoimmune disease, pregnancy, lactation. With respect to this clonotype: No antigen is known for it.

The receptor was isolated from a man aged 18 to 30 with Graves' hyperthyroidism. The J gene is TRBJ2-7, the V gene TRBV12-3 or TRBV12-4; 8 nucleotides agree with TRBD1. The sequenced sample consisted of blood. The CDR3 coding sequence is TGTGCCAGCAGTGCGGCCGGACAGGGTGGAGGCGAGCAGTACTTC. Encoded protein: CASSAAGQGGGEQYF.